This T cell receptor beta chain derives from a study of cytomegalovirus exposure and HLA in healthy donors. Study results and limitations: There were some V segments, including TRBV6-2 and TRBV6-3, excluded as indistinguishable. In a later analysis, at a false discovery rate of 0.05, 16,951 TCR beta sequences matched HLA alleles.

As regards this clone: What it binds is unknown.

Germline trimming cut 4 bases from V and 5 bases from J; bases unmatched to any gene: 2. The CDR3 is made up of 12 amino acids. CDR1 is GTSNPN, CDR2 SVGIG, per germline (reference sequence). Amplification used 60 Vbeta primers and 13 Jbeta primers. TCRdb's table, derived via immunoSEQ multiplex PCR, lists solely in-frame clones and lacks some. The sample lists over 150,000 clones, 75% to 85% occurring once. Sequenced input: PBMCs. The chain has TRBV30 and TRBJ1-2; 9 bases map to TRBD1. This TCR was recovered from a woman aged 25-40 years in good health and CMV-seronegative. CDR3 sequence: CAWTTGGYGYTF. The CDR3 bases are TGTGCCTGGACGACAGGGGGGTATGGCTACACCTTC.